Included here is one T cell receptor (beta chain) sequence, with context. Its binding antigen is unknown. The sample holds no much larger clone one base away, and base qualities are not on file. TCRbeta CDR3 regions were amplified from genomic DNA by means of the immunoSEQ Assay, a bias-controlled multiplex PCR. In the original analysis: The number of nucleated cells in each sample was estimated from the amplification of reference gene primers within the assay. To quantify the absolute abundance of each unique TCRbeta CDR3 rearrangement, sequence reads were collapsed and filtered. Productive Simpson clonality was computed per sample as the square root of Simpson's diversity index over productive rearrangements. The immuneACCESS repertoire file appears here via TCRdb, limited to in-frame rearrangements. These files lack a portion of the clones; in checked studies, under half of the deficit traces to unresolved V genes, and the cause of the others is not known. The V and J calls and the clone size are those of that table, but D and trimming were determined from the DNA. The sample data list about 260,000 clones, and about 89% of these were observed just once. The ten largest make up approximately 10% of the sample.

The collaborating institutions used their own protocols to collect whole blood in K2EDTA tubes. For TCRbeta analysis, collaborator samples were shipped as frozen whole blood, as isolated PBMCs, or as DNA extracted from either sample type. The CDR1 and CDR2 encoded by the germline V gene are MNHEY and SVGAGI. Trimming takes 11 bases from V and 0 bases from J, and the germline ends sit 11 bases apart. Taken from cysteine to phenylalanine, the CDR3 has 13 residues. Just the 39-base CDR3 DNA is kept, in frame starting at base 1. The sample comes from a study of blood T cell repertoires in COVID-19 (TCRdb year 2020). In the study overall: Collaborator samples came from the United States, Italy and Spain and covered acute and convalescent phases of COVID-19. The material from the prospective study consisted of cDNA or gDNA derived from T cells, B-cell-depleted T cells, or PBMCs. Where available, HLA class I and class II types were taken from metadata supplied by the sample provider and were not determined by assay-based typing. Samples came from the ongoing ImmuneRACE study (first 160 participants) plus 1,254 subjects from 6 global collaborators. The repertoires were made available in a free public database intended to serve as a resource for research on the immune response to SARS-CoV-2. Sample metadata almost always included a de-identified subject ID, COVID-19 status, age in years and sex. Subjects who had been exposed to COVID-19, were actively infected with it, or had recovered from it provided the deeply sampled blood TCRbeta repertoires that made up the dataset.

Summary of the overall study and its limitations: The amount of clinical and demographic metadata varied by source and participant and was provided uncurated.

The TCR sequence derives from a man aged 35-49 years with active or convalescent COVID-19. The V and J segments used are TRBV6-5 and TRBJ1-3; confidence is insufficient to name the D gene. The sequenced material came from peripheral blood. The CDR3 loop reads CASTPNSGNTIYF. The nucleotide sequence is given as TGTGCCTCCACACCCAACTCTGGAAACACCATATATTTT.